The 25 T cell receptor beta chains below all came from one sample that was sequenced in a study of T cells expressing NK-cell markers. Reanalyzing the 5' RACE reads, TCRdb keeps one entry per CDR3 protein, without DNA. Its listing shows roughly 430,000 distinct CDR3 sequences. The sequencing input was blood T cells: a sorted CD56 or NKG2C T cell subset, CD4+ or CD8+ T cells, or bulk PBMC T cells (not recorded which). These receptors were obtained from a woman aged 18-70 years in good health.

The genes are TRBV5-5 and TRBJ1-1; TCRdb picks TRBD1, but there is no DNA to check that call. Per germline, CDR1 SGHKS and CDR2 YYEKEE (reference sequence). The CDR3 has 15 residues. CDR3 region: CASSPRQDLGSEAFF.

The CDR3: CASTEGSSYNEQFF. The gene calls are TRBV11-2 and TRBJ2-1; TCRdb designates TRBD2, a call that cannot be tested without DNA. The V gene's germline CDR1 is SGHAT and CDR2 FQNNGV. The CDR3 consists of 14 residues.

This rearrangement joins TRBV28 to TRBJ2-7; checking the TCRdb D call of TRBD1 is not possible without DNA. The CDR3 runs to 15 residues. In germline, CDR1 is MDHEN, CDR2 SYDVKM. The CDR3 loop reads CASTLGGGDSYEQYF.

This chain uses TRBV7-2 with TRBJ1-1. Germline values: CDR1 SGHTA, CDR2 FQGNSA. The CDR3 is 12 amino acids. This CDR3 is CASSWTNTEAFF.

This chain links TRBV11-2 with TRBJ2-2. Per the germline V gene, CDR1 is SGHAT and CDR2 is FQNNGV. This CDR3 contains 17 residues. Here the CDR3 reads CASSQEPERANTGELFF. The variable domain in full, with the rest retrieved from reference TRBV11-2 and TRBJ2-2, is EAGVAQSPRYKIIEKRQSVAFWCNPISGHATLYWYQQILGQGPKLLIQFQNNGVVDDSQLPKDRFSAERLKGVDSTLKIQPAKLEDSAVYLCASSQEPERANTGELFFGEGSRLTVL.

The chain combines TRBV6-2 or TRBV6-3 with TRBJ2-7; without DNA, the TCRdb call of TRBD2 cannot be checked. This CDR3 is built from 20 residues. Germline V gene lookup returns CDR1 MNHEY and CDR2 SVGEGT. CDR3 amino acids: CASSRQPTTSGRAIPYEQYF.

This chain links TRBV5-1 with TRBJ2-1; TCRdb returns TRBD2, unconfirmable since there is no DNA. Germline V gene lookup returns CDR1 SGHRS and CDR2 YFSETQ. The CDR3 sequence is 17 residues long. This CDR3 is CASSSQPERGGRNEQFF.

The chain has TRBV5-1 and TRBJ1-2. In germline, CDR1 is SGHRS, CDR2 YFSETQ. The CDR3 totals 14 residues. Here the CDR3 reads CASSLVGEDYGYTF.

The rearrangement links TRBV15 to TRBJ1-5; TCRdb lists TRBD1, though no DNA is available to test this call. Germline lookup yields CDR1 LNHNV and CDR2 YYDKDF (reference sequence). CDR3 length: 15 amino acids. The CDR3 here is CATSRDRQSNQPQHF.

V is TRBV5-4 and J is TRBJ2-2; TCRdb designates TRBD2, a call that cannot be tested without DNA. Looked up from germline, CDR1 is SGHNT and CDR2 is YYREEE (reference sequence). The CDR3 has 20 residues. CDR3 amino acids: CASSLAGAPGLATKGGELFF. Full variable domain (missing parts from reference TRBV5-4 and TRBJ2-2): ETGVTQSPTHLIKTRGQQVTLRCSSQSGHNTVSWYQQALGQGPQFIFQYYREEENGRGNFPPRFSGLQFPNYSSELNVNALELDDSALYLCASSLAGAPGLATKGGELFFGEGSRLTVL.

This chain uses TRBV7-2 with TRBJ1-1; TCRdb calls TRBD1, which cannot be checked without DNA. Per germline, CDR1 SGHTA and CDR2 FQGNSA. The CDR3 is 12 amino acids. CDR3 region: CASSFTQGVAFF.

The genes are TRBV7-9 and TRBJ2-5; TCRdb gives TRBD1 as the D gene, but with no DNA this cannot be confirmed. CDR3 size: 14 residues. The germline gives CDR1 SEHNR, CDR2 FQNEAQ (reference sequence). This chain's CDR3 is CASTMDRLQETQYF.

V and J are TRBV10-3 and TRBJ2-1; the TCRdb call, TRBD1, lacks DNA for checking. This CDR3 is built from 17 residues. The germline CDR1 and CDR2 sequences are ENHRY and SYGVKD. CDR3 residues: CAISEEIPGRRLDEQFF.

The chain is built from TRBV9 and TRBJ1-1. Germline CDR1 and CDR2: SGDLS and YYNGEE. The CDR3 is 13 amino acids. The CDR3 sequence is CASSVDGGTEAFF.

The rearrangement uses TRBV12-3 or TRBV12-4 and TRBJ2-3; the D call of TRBD2 rests on TCRdb alone, since no DNA is present to check it. This CDR3 is 12 amino acids long. The CDR3 spells CASGGTTDTQYF.

The chain has TRBV19 and TRBJ1-2. Germline V lookup: CDR1 LNHDA, CDR2 SQIVND (reference sequence). CDR3 length: 15 amino acids. CDR3: CASSIEWTAVDGYTF.

The chain recombines TRBV27 with TRBJ2-1; TCRdb designates TRBD1, a call that cannot be tested without DNA. Germline CDR1 and CDR2: MNHEY and SMNVEV (reference sequence). The CDR3 has 15 residues. CDR3 region: CASSLMGGFYNEQFF.

The CDR3 loop reads CASSAKTGTTEAFF. The genes are TRBV9 and TRBJ1-1; absent DNA, TCRdb's TRBD1 call cannot be checked. Germline values: CDR1 SGDLS, CDR2 YYNGEE. The CDR3 length is 14 residues.

This CDR3 is CASSFIGGGPNEAFF. V is TRBV7-2 and J is TRBJ1-1. This CDR3 region has 15 residues. Germline V lookup: CDR1 SGHTA, CDR2 FQGNSA.

This chain connects TRBV20-1 to TRBJ2-5. The CDR3 consists of 13 residues. Per the germline V gene, CDR1 is DFQATT and CDR2 is SNEGSKA (reference sequence). CDR3 sequence: CSAMFGKQETQYF.

The CDR3 loop is CSVGAGVGGEKLFF. V gene TRBV29-1 combines with J gene TRBJ1-4; TCRdb calls TRBD1, which cannot be checked without DNA. Germline V gene data show CDR1 as SQVTM and CDR2 as ANQGSEA. CDR3 size: 14 residues.

This chain connects TRBV7-6 to TRBJ2-2; TCRdb returns TRBD2, unconfirmable since there is no DNA. Germline V gene data show CDR1 as SGHVS and CDR2 as FNYEAQ. CDR3 length equals 15 residues. The CDR3 region is CASSGLAGGTGELFF.

The V and J genes are TRBV29-1 and TRBJ1-2. The CDR3 is made up of 13 amino acids. The germline gives CDR1 SQVTM, CDR2 ANQGSEA. The CDR3 reads CSVEPMLGYGYTF.

The chain employs TRBV12-3 or TRBV12-4 and TRBJ2-5; TCRdb calls TRBD2, which cannot be checked without DNA. This CDR3 has 15 amino acids. CDR3 sequence: CASSMSTAGVGTQYF.

The CDR3 protein is CASSLPGTGGQQFF. This chain connects TRBV12-3 or TRBV12-4 to TRBJ2-1; the TCRdb D gene call, TRBD1, has no DNA to confirm it. The CDR3 consists of 14 residues.